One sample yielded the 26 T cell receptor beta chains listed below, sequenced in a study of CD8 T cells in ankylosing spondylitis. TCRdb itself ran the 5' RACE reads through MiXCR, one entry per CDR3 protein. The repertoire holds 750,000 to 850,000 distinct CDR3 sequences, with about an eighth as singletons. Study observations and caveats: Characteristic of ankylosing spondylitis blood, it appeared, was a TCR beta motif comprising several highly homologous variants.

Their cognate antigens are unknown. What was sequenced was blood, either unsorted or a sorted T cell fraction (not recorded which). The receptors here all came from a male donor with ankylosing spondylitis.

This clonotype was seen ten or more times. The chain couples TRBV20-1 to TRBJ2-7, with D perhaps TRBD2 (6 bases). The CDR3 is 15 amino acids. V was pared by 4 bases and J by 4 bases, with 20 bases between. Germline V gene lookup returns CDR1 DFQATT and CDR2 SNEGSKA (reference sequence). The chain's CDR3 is CSAMPAGIIRYEQYF. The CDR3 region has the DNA TGCAGTGCTATGCCGGCGGGGATAATACGTTACGAGCAGTACTTC.

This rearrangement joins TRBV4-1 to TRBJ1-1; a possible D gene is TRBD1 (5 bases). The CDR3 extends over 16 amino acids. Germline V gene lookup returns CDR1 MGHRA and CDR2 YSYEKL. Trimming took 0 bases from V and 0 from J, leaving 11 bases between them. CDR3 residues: CASSQDPGTLNTEAFF. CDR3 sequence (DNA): TGCGCCAGCAGCCAAGACCCCGGGACGTTGAACACTGAAGCTTTCTTT.

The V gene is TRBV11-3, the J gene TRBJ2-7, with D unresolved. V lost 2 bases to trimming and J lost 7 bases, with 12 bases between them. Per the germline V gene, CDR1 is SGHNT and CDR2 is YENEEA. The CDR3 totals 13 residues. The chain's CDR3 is CASSLSPVREQYF. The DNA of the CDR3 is TGTGCCAGCAGCTTAAGTCCGGTGCGAGAGCAGTACTTC.

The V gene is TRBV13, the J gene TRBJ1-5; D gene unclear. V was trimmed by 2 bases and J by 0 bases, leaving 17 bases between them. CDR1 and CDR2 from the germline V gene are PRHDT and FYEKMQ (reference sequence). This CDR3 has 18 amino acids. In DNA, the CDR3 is TGTGCCAGCAGCTTATTACAGAAGGTCGACTATAGCAATCAGCCCCAGCATTTT. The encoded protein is CASSLLQKVDYSNQPQHF. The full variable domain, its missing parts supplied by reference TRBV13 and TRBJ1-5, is AAGVIQSPRHLIKEKRETATLKCYPIPRHDTVYWYQQGPGQDPQFLISFYEKMQSDKGSIPDRFSAQQFSDYHSELNMSSLELGDSALYFCASSLLQKVDYSNQPQHFGDGTRLSIL.

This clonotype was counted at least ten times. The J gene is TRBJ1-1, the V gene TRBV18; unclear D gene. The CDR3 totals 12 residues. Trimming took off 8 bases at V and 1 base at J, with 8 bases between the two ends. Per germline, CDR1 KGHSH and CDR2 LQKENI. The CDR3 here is CASSPGNTEAFF. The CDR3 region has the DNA TGTGCCAGCAGCCCTGGGAACACTGAAGCTTTCTTT.

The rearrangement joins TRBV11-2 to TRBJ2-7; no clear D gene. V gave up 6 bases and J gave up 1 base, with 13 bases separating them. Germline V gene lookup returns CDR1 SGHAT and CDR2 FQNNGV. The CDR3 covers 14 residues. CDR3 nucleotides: TGTGCCAGCAGTTCACTACGGGCATCCTACGAGCAGTACTTC. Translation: CASSSLRASYEQYF.

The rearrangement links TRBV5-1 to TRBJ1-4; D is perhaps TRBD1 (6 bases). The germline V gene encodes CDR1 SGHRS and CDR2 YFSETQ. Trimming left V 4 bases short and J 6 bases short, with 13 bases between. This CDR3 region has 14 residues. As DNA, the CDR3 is TGCGCCAGCAGCAAGCAGAGGGGGTATGAAAAACTGTTTTTT. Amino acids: CASSKQRGYEKLFF.

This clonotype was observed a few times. CDR3 amino acids: CASSSLGDRGPGYTF. CDR3 nucleotide sequence: TGCGCCAGCAGCAGCCTAGGGGACAGGGGGCCTGGCTACACCTTC. This sequence joins TRBV5-1 and TRBJ1-2, with 12 bases that match TRBD1. Per the germline V gene, CDR1 is SGHRS and CDR2 is YFSETQ. The V and J ends lost 4 bases and 7 bases, in that order; junction bases with no gene match: 8. The CDR3 contains 15 residues. The variable domain in full, completed from reference TRBV5-1 and TRBJ1-2, reads KAGVTQTPRYLIKTRGQQVTLSCSPISGHRSVSWYQQTPGQGLQFLFEYFSETQRNKGNFPGRFSGRQFSNSRSEMNVSTLELGDSALYLCASSSLGDRGPGYTFGSGTRLTVV.

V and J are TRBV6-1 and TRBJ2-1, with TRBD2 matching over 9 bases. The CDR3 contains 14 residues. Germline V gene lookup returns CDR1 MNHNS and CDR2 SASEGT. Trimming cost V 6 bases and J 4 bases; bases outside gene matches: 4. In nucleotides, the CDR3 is TGTGCCAGCAGAGGCGGGAGGGATTACAATGAGCAGTTCTTC. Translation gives CASRGGRDYNEQFF.

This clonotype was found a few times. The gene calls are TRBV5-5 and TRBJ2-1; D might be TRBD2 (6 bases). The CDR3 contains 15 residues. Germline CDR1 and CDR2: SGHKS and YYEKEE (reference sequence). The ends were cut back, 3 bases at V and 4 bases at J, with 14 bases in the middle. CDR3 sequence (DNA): TGTGCCAGCAGCTCGCCTGGGACTCTTTACAATGAGCAGTTCTTC. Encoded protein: CASSSPGTLYNEQFF.

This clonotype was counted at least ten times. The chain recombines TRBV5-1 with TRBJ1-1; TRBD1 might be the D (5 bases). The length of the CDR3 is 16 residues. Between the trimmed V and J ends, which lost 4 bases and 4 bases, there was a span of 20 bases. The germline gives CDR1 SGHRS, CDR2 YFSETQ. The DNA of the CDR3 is TGCGCCAGCAGCCGACAACCGGGCAGGGTAACCACTGAAGCTTTCTTT. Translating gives CASSRQPGRVTTEAFF.

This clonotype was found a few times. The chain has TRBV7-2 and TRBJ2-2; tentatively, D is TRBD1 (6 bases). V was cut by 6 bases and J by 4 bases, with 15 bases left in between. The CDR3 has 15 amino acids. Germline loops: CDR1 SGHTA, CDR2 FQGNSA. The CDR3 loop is CASSPGTNPTGELFF. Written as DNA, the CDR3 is TGTGCCAGCAGTCCCGGGACAAACCCCACCGGGGAGCTGTTTTTT.

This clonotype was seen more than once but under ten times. The CDR3 is CASKSRPVNTGELFF. The CDR3 DNA reads TGTGCCAGTAAGAGCAGGCCAGTGAACACCGGGGAGCTGTTTTTT. The rearrangement joins TRBV19 to TRBJ2-2; D remains ambiguous. V lost 7 bases and J lost 1, with 13 bases in between. The CDR3 totals 15 residues. Germline V gene sequence: CDR1 LNHDA, CDR2 SQIVND (reference sequence).

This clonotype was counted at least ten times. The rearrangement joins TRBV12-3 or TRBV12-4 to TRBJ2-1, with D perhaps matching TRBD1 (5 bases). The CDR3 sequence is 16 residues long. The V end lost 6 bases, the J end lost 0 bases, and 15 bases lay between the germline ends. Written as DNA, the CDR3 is TGTGCCAGCAGAGGACGACAGCCTAGCTCCTACAATGAGCAGTTCTTC. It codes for CASRGRQPSSYNEQFF.

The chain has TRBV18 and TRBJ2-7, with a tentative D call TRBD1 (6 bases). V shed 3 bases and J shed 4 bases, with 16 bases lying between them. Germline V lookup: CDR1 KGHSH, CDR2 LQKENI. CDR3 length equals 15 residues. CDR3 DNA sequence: TGTGCCAGCTCACCCCGAGGGGGATCGAAATACGAGCAGTACTTC. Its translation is CASSPRGGSKYEQYF. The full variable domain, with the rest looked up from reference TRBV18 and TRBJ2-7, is NAGVMQNPRHLVRRRGQEARLRCSPMKGHSHVYWYRQLPEEGLKFMVYLQKENIIDESGMPKERFSAEFPKEGPSILRIQQVVRGDSAAYFCASSPRGGSKYEQYFGPGTRLTVT.

The CDR3 DNA is TGTGCCAGCAGCTTTCCGGGACAGGCCTACAATGAGCAGTTCTTC. Translating gives CASSFPGQAYNEQFF. The rearrangement joins TRBV7-2 to TRBJ2-1, with TRBD1 matching 8 bases. Trimming at V came to 3 bases and at J to 2 bases, leaving 3 bases not matched to a gene. CDR1 and CDR2 (germline): SGHTA, FQGNSA. CDR3 length equals 15 residues.

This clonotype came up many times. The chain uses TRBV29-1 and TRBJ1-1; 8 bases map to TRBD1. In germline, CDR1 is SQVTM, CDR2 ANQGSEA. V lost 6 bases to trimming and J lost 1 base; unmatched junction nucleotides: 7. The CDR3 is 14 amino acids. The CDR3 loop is CSVLDRAGNTEAFF. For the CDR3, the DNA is TGCAGCGTGCTGGACAGGGCCGGGAACACTGAAGCTTTCTTT.

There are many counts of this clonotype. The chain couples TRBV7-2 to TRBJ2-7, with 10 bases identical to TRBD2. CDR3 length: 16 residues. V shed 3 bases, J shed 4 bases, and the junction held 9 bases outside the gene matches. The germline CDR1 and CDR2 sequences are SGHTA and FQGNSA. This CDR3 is CASSFKIAGGPYEQYF. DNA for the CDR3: TGTGCCAGCAGCTTCAAAATAGCGGGAGGCCCGTACGAGCAGTACTTC.

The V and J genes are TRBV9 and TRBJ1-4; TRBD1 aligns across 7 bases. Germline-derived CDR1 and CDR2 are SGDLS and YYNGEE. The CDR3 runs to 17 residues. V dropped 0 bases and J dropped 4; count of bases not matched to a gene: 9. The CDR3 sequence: CASSVATSGQFNEKLFF. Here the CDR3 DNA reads TGTGCCAGCAGCGTAGCTACGTCGGGACAGTTTAATGAAAAACTGTTTTTT.

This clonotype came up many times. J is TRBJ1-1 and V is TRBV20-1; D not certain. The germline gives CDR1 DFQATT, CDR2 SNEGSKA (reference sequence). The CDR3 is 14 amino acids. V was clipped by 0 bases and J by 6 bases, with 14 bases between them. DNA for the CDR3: TGCAGTGCTAGAGATAGAAGGGCTATGGCTGAAGCTTTCTTT. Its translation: CSARDRRAMAEAFF.

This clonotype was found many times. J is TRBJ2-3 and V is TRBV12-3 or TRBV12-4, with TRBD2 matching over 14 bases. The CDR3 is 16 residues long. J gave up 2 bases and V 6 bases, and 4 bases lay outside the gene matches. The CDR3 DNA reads TGTGCCAGCAGCGCGGGACTAGCGGGGGTCACAGATACGCAGTATTTT. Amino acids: CASSAGLAGVTDTQYF.

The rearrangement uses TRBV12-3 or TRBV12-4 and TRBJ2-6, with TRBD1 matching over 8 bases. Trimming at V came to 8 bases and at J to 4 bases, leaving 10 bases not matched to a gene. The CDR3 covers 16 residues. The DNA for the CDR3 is TGTGCCAGCGCGCAGGGGGCGTTGAGAGGGGCCAACGTCCTGACTTTC. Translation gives CASAQGALRGANVLTF.

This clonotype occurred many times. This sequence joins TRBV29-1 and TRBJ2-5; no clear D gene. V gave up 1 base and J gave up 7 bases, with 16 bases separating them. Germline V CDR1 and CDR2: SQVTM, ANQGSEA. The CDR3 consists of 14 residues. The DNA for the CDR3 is TGCAGCGTTGAAGGTTCCCGATACCGAGGGACCCAGTACTTC. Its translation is CSVEGSRYRGTQYF.

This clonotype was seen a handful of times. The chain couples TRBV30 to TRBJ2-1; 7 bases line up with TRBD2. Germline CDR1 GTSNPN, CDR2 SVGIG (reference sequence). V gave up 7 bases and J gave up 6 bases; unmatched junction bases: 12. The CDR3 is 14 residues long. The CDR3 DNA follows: TGTGCCTACCGAGGGGAGGGCCGGTCCAATGAGCAGTTCTTC. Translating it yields CAYRGEGRSNEQFF.

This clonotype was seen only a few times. CDR3 loop: CASSVGSGLAAGETQYF. The CDR3 region has the DNA TGTGCCAGCAGCGTAGGTTCCGGGCTAGCGGCCGGAGAGACCCAGTACTTC. This chain links TRBV9 with TRBJ2-5; the match to TRBD2 covers 7 bases. Germline trimming cut 0 bases from V and 4 bases from J; bases unmatched to any gene: 12. CDR3 length equals 17 residues. The germline V gene has CDR1 SGDLS and CDR2 YYNGEE.

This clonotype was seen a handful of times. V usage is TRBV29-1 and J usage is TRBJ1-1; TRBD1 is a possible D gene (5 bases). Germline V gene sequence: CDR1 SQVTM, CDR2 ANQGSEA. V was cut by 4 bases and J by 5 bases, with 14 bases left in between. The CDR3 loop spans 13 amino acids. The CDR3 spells CSVVPGAWTEAFF. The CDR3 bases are TGCAGCGTTGTGCCCGGGGCTTGGACTGAAGCTTTCTTT.